Given below is one T cell receptor (beta chain) in context. Its antigen is unknown. TCRdb itself ran the reads through MiXCR, one entry per CDR3 protein. The top ten hold around an eighth of the sample, which has some 920,000 distinct CDR3 sequences, roughly 31% seen once. This entry is derived from a study of T cell repertoires in cytomegalovirus infection. CDR3 length: 11 amino acids. Germline V gene data show CDR1 as ENHRY and CDR2 as SYGVKD. Trimming left V 6 bases short and J 4 bases short, with 6 bases between. This sequence originates from a human donor in good health (CMV status not recorded). Some clones in this sample may be carry-over from other donors' samples. This specimen consisted of cultured CD8+ T cells from PBMCs, obtained from culture after CMV antigen stimulation. This chain links TRBV10-3 with TRBJ1-2; D ambiguous. The CDR3 region is CAIRALYGYTF. The CDR3 nucleotides are TGTGCCATCAGGGCACTCTATGGCTACACCTTC.